This T cell receptor beta chain was captured in a study of cytomegalovirus exposure and HLA in healthy donors. The CDR3 consists of 15 residues. The V gene's germline CDR1 is LGHNA and CDR2 YSLEER. V lost 4 bases to trimming and J lost 6 bases, with 18 bases between them. The study ran its PCR with 60 Vbeta and 13 Jbeta primers. Libraries were prepared by immunoSEQ multiplex PCR; TCRdb keeps only in-frame clonotypes and omits some of them. The sample consists of some 200,000 clones, 77% of them appearing once. This sequence was found in a woman in her sixties in good health and CMV-seropositive. Specimen: PBMCs. This chain joins TRBV4-3 and TRBJ1-2, with D perhaps TRBD1 (5 bases). CDR3 loop: CASSLPGGRENGYTF. In DNA, the CDR3 is TGCGCCAGCAGCCTCCCCGGGGGTAGGGAAAATGGCTACACCTTC.